This TCR beta chain comes out of a study of early T cells in non-severe SARS-CoV-2 infection. As for the study in general: From unsorted whole blood, bulk RNA was sequenced, and the chains remained unpaired.

The CDR3 extends over 13 amino acids. Trimming removed 8 bases from V and 2 bases from J, with 10 bases in between. Individual cDNA molecules were tagged with unique molecular identifiers. Each CDR3 protein gets one entry after TCRdb re-called the 5' RACE reads with MiXCR. The sample includes under 85,000 distinct CDR3 sequences, 13% seen only once; the top ten take approximately 5%. This clonotype was seen a handful of times. The source is an adult who was a healthcare worker with PCR-confirmed SARS-CoV-2 infection or an uninfected control (not recorded which). The V gene is TRBV12-3 or TRBV12-4, the J gene TRBJ1-3; possibly TRBD1 for D (6 bases). The specimen sequenced was whole blood. CDR3 sequence reads: CASRGAAGNTIYF. In DNA, the CDR3 is TGTGCCAGCCGGGGGGCTGCTGGAAACACCATATATTTT.